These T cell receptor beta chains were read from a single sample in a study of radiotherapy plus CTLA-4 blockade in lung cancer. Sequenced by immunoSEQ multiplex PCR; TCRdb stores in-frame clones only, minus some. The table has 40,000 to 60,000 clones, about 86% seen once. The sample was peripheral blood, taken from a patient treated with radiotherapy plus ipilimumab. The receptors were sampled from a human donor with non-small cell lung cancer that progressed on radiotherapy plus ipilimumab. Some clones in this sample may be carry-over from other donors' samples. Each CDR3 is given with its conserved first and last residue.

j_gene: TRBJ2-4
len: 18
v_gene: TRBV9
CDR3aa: CASSHPSSGSDTKNIQYF

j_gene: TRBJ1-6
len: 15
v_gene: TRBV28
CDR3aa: CASSFPGQGVTPLHF

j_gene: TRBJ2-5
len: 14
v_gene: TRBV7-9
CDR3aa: CASSPRPEVETQYF

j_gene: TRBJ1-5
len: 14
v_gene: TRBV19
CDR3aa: CASNVGPGNQPQHF

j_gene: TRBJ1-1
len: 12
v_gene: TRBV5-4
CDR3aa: CASSLIDTEAFF

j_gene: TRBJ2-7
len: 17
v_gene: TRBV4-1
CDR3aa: CASSQDRGANSAYEQYF

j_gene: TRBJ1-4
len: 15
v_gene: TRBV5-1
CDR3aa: CANSLVGSSNEKLFF

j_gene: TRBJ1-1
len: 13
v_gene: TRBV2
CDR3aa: CASGGQLGTEAFF

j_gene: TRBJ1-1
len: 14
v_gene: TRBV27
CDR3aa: CASSLLGGRIEAFF

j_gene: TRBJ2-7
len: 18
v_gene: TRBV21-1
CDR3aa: CASTPFIIYPSCGGEQYF

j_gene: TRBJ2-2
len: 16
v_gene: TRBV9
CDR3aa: CASSKNPGQNTGELFF

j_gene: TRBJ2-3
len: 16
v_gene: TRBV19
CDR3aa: CASSMLGLPDADTQYF

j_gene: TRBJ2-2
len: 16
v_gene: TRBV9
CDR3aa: CASSVTSAPNTGELFF

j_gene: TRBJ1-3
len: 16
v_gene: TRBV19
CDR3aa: CASSRDGTVSGNTIYF

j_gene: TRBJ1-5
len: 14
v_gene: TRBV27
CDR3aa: CASSLIRGGQPQHF

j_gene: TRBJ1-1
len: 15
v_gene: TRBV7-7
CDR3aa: CASSSLSGGNTEAFF

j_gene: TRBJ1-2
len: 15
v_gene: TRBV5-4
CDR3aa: CASSLGGRGLGGYTF

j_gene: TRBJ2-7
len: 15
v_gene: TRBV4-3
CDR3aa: CASSQDLSPNYEQYF

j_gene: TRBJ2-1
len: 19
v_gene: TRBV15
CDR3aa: CATSRDWGGGGGGYNEQFF

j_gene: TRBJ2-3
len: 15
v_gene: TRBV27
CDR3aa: CASKSVLTSTDTQYF

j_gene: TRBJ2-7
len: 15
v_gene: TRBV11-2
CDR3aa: CASSLGAIGGYEQYF

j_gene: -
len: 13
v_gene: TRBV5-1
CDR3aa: CASIGPSSYEQYF

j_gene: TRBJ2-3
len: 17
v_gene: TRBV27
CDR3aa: CASSWGWSGGGVDTQYF

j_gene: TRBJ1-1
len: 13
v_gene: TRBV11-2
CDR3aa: CASSLVLNTEAFF

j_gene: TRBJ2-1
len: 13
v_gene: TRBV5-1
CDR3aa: CASSLLAGREQFF

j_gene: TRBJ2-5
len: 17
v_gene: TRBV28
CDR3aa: CASSPLTSGSLGETQYF

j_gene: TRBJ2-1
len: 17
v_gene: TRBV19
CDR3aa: CASSKFLAGGPRNEQFF

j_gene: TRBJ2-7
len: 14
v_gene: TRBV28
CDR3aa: CASIPLAGAVEQYF

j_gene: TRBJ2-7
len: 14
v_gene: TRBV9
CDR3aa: CASSPQAQTGKQYF

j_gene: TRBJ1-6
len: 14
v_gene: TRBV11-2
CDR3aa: CASSQTGRVSPLHF

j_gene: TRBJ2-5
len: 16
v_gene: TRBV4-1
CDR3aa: CASSQLAGVSEETQYF

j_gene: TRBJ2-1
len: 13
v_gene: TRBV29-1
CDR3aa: CSITGFTYNEQFF

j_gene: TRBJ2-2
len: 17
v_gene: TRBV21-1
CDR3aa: CASSKVDRGPNTGELFF

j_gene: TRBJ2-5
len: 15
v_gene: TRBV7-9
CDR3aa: CASSQRGGAKATQYF

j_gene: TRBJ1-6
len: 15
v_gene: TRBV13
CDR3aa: CASSRKDMRGSPLHF

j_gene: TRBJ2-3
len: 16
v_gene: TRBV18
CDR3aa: CASSTRTSGSTDTQYF

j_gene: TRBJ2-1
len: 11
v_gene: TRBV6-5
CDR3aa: CASSYAGEQFF

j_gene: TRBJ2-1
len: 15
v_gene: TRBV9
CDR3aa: CASSVEREVYNEQFF

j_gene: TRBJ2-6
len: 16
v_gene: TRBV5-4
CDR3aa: CASSSTGDGGANVLTF

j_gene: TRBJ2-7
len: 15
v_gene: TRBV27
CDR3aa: CASSLGRTGSYEQYF